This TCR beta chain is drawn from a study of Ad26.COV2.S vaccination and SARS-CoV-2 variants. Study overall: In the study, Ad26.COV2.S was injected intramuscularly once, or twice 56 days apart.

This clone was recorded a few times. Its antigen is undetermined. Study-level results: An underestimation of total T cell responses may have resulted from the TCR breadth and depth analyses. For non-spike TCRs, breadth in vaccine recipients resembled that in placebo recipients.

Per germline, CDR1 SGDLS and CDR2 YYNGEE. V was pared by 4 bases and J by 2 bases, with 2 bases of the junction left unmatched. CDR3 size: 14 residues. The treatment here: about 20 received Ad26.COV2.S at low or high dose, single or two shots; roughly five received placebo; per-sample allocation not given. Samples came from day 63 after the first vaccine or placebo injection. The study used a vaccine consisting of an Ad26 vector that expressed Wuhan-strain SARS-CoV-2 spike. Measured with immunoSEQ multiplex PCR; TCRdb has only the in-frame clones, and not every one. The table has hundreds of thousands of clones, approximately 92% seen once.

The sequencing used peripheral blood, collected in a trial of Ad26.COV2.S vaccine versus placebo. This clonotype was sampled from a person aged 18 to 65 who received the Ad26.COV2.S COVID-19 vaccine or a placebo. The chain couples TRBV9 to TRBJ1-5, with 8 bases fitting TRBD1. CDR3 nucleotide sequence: TGTGCCAGCAGCTGGGGACAGGGCAATCAGCCCCAGCATTTT. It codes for CASSWGQGNQPQHF.